The 19 T cell receptor beta chains below were found in one sample sequenced in a study of cytomegalovirus exposure and HLA in healthy donors. Both 60 Vbeta primers and 13 Jbeta primers went into the PCR. Measured with immunoSEQ multiplex PCR; TCRdb has only the in-frame clones, and not every one. Recorded for this sample: around 150,000 clones. The sample consisted of PBMCs. The origin of the receptors is a woman in her sixties or seventies in good health and CMV-seronegative.

The V gene is TRBV7-3, the J gene TRBJ1-2; D is perhaps TRBD1 (5 bases). CDR3 length: 14 residues. The V end lost 0 bases, the J end lost 3 bases, and 8 bases lay between the germline ends. Germline V CDR1 and CDR2: SGHTA, FQGTGA. The CDR3 protein is CASSLTGGDYGYTF. CDR3 sequence (DNA): TGTGCCAGCAGCTTAACGGGGGGTGACTATGGCTACACCTTC. The full variable domain, in which reference TRBV7-3 and TRBJ1-2 provide the parts outside the CDR3, is GAGVSQTPSNKVTEKGKYVELRCDPISGHTALYWYRQSLGQGPEFLIYFQGTGAADDSGLPNDRFFAVRPEGSVSTLKIQRTERGDSAVYLCASSLTGGDYGYTFGSGTRLTVV.

The chain recombines TRBV5-8 with TRBJ1-1, with D hard to call. The CDR3 has 14 amino acids. Per the germline V gene, CDR1 is SGHTS and CDR2 is YDEGEE. The ends were cut back, 2 bases at V and 1 base at J, with 9 bases in the middle. CDR3 DNA sequence: TGTGCCAGCAGCTTATTGCGAGGGAACACTGAAGCTTTCTTT. This sequence encodes CASSLLRGNTEAFF.

The chain has TRBV9 and TRBJ2-3; the match to TRBD2 covers 9 bases. J lost 0 bases, V lost 4 bases, and 12 bases had no gene match. CDR3 length: 18 residues. Germline V gene data show CDR1 as SGDLS and CDR2 as YYNGEE. CDR3 region: CASSPGLAGEVSTDTQYF. The CDR3 region has the DNA TGTGCCAGCAGCCCCGGGTTAGCGGGGGAGGTTAGCACAGATACGCAGTATTTT.

This sequence joins TRBV5-6 and TRBJ2-5; D is unresolved. Trimming took 2 bases from V and 5 from J, leaving 4 bases between them. The CDR3 totals 11 residues. Germline V gene sequence: CDR1 SGHDT, CDR2 YYEEEE. The CDR3: CASSFRETQYF. CDR3 DNA: TGTGCCAGCAGCTTCCGGGAGACCCAGTACTTC. Full variable domain (missing parts from reference TRBV5-6 and TRBJ2-5): DAGVTQSPTHLIKTRGQQVTLRCSPKSGHDTVSWYQQALGQGPQFIFQYYEEEERQRGNFPDRFSGHQFPNYSSELNVNALLLGDSALYLCASSFRETQYFGPGTRLLVL.

This rearrangement joins TRBV6-6 to TRBJ2-3; 7 nucleotides align to TRBD1. Germline V CDR1 and CDR2: MNHNY, SVGAGI (reference sequence). The CDR3 spans 14 residues. V shed 4 bases, J shed 4 bases, and the junction held 5 bases outside the gene matches. DNA of the CDR3: TGTGCCAGCAGTTCCGGGACAGTTTCAGATACGCAGTATTTT. This translates into CASSSGTVSDTQYF.

The J gene is TRBJ1-6, the V gene TRBV19, with TRBD1 identical over 8 bases. The CDR3 spans 15 residues. J lost 13 bases, V lost 7 bases, and 15 bases had no gene match. Germline loops: CDR1 LNHDA, CDR2 SQIVND (reference sequence). This chain's CDR3 is CASISSGTGVRPLHF. The DNA of the CDR3 is TGTGCCAGTATATCGAGTGGGACAGGCGTGAGGCCCCTCCACTTT.

DNA of the CDR3: TGTGCCATCAGTGAGTCGAGAGCGGGAGGGATCCGGGGAGATACGCAGTATTTT. This gives the protein CAISESRAGGIRGDTQYF. J is TRBJ2-3 and V is TRBV10-3; 10 bases are shared with TRBD2. Losses at the gene ends were 0 bases for V and 5 bases for J; bases not matched to a gene: 11. The CDR3 is 18 residues long. The germline V gene has CDR1 ENHRY and CDR2 SYGVKD.

The rearrangement joins TRBV11-3 to TRBJ2-1; 8 bases fit TRBD1. Germline V gene sequence: CDR1 SGHNT, CDR2 YENEEA. Germline trimming cut 5 bases from V and 7 bases from J; bases unmatched to any gene: 10. This CDR3 contains 15 residues. In nucleotides, the CDR3 is TGTGCCAGCAGCCCCGGACAGGGTGGAGTGAATGAGCAGTTCTTC. This encodes CASSPGQGGVNEQFF.

This chain joins TRBV5-1 and TRBJ2-6, with D perhaps TRBD2 (6 bases). Germline CDR1 and CDR2: SGHRS and YFSETQ. Trimming took 9 bases from V and 0 from J, leaving 16 bases between them. The CDR3 is 16 residues long. The CDR3 DNA reads as TGCGCCACTTCCGCGGGACCTAGCTCTGGGGCCAACGTCCTGACTTTC. This translates into CATSAGPSSGANVLTF.

The chain couples TRBV7-7 to TRBJ2-6; unclear D gene. The CDR3 is 14 residues long. Trimming left V 5 bases short and J 2 bases short, with 7 bases between. The germline CDR1 and CDR2 sequences are SSHAT and FNYEAQ (reference sequence). The DNA of the CDR3 is TGTGCCAGCAGCGACAACCCTGGGGCCAACGTCCTGACTTTC. Translating gives CASSDNPGANVLTF.

The CDR3 spells CASLGQNTEAFF. CDR3 nucleotides: TGTGCCAGTCTAGGACAGAACACTGAAGCTTTCTTT. J is TRBJ1-1 and V is TRBV2, with TRBD1 as a possible D gene (5 bases). V was clipped by 9 bases and J by 1 base, with 9 bases between them. The CDR3 sequence is 12 residues long. In germline, CDR1 is SNHLY, CDR2 FYNNEI.

V and J are TRBV7-6 and TRBJ1-1; D is unresolved. Germline V gene lookup returns CDR1 SGHVS and CDR2 FNYEAQ. CDR3 length: 13 amino acids. V gave up 10 bases and J gave up 4 bases, with 16 bases separating them. CDR3 DNA sequence: TGTGCCACCTCTTTAGCTGAGGGCACTGAAGCTTTCTTT. Translated: CATSLAEGTEAFF.

V usage is TRBV10-3 and J usage is TRBJ2-7; 9 positions match TRBD2. This CDR3 region has 15 residues. Germline trimming cut 4 bases from V and 7 bases from J; bases unmatched to any gene: 11. Germline loops: CDR1 ENHRY, CDR2 SYGVKD. CDR3 in DNA: TGTGCCATCAGTGGTTCGGGACTAGCTTACGGGGAGCAGTACTTC. Amino acid sequence: CAISGSGLAYGEQYF.

V and J are TRBV7-7 and TRBJ2-7, with 7 nucleotides matching TRBD2. V was clipped by 1 base and J by 5 bases; unmatched bases: 2. This CDR3 spans 13 amino acids. CDR1 SSHAT and CDR2 FNYEAQ come from the germline V gene (reference sequence). This chain's CDR3 is CASSLDGGDEQYF. DNA for the CDR3: TGTGCCAGCAGCTTAGATGGGGGGGACGAGCAGTACTTC.

V usage is TRBV6-6 and J usage is TRBJ2-6, with 12 bases fitting TRBD1. The ends lost 9 bases at V and 3 bases at J; junction bases unmatched: 6. Germline assignment: CDR1 MNHNY and CDR2 SVGAGI (reference sequence). This CDR3 spans 16 amino acids. CDR3 amino acids: CASAGQGAFGANVLTF. CDR3 nucleotides: TGTGCCAGTGCGGGACAGGGGGCGTTTGGGGCCAACGTCCTGACTTTC.

The chain carries TRBV12-5 and TRBJ2-5; perhaps TRBD1 as D (6 bases). Germline loops: CDR1 LGHNT, CDR2 FRNRAP. This CDR3 region has 13 residues. The V end was cut by 4 bases, the J end by 4 bases, with 10 bases between. CDR3 protein: CASGWAGAETQYF. In nucleotides, the CDR3 is TGTGCTAGTGGTTGGGCAGGGGCAGAGACCCAGTACTTC.

The chain recombines TRBV27 with TRBJ2-7; TRBD2 aligns across 8 bases. The CDR3 totals 15 residues. From germline, CDR1 is MNHEY and CDR2 SMNVEV (reference sequence). Unmatched junction bases numbered 6, after V lost 5 bases and J lost 0 bases. Written as DNA, the CDR3 is TGTGCCAGCAGTAGATATAGCGGGGCCTCCTACGAGCAGTACTTC. Translation: CASSRYSGASYEQYF.

The chain links TRBV7-9 to TRBJ1-2; D is uncertain. Germline V CDR1 and CDR2: SEHNR, FQNEAQ (reference sequence). V dropped 0 bases and J dropped 0 bases, with 8 bases sitting between them. The CDR3 runs 15 residues. The CDR3 coding sequence is TGTGCCAGCAGCTTAGCGTCAGTCACTAACTATGGCTACACCTTC. Protein sequence: CASSLASVTNYGYTF.

The gene calls are TRBV7-9 and TRBJ2-3; no clear D gene. The CDR3 has 13 amino acids. The ends were cut back, 1 base at V and 1 base at J, with 3 bases in the middle. Germline V CDR1 and CDR2: SEHNR, FQNEAQ (reference sequence). In nucleotides, the CDR3 is TGTGCCAGCAGCTTAGGGCGCACAGATACGCAGTATTTT. This codes for CASSLGRTDTQYF.